This T cell receptor beta chain came from a study of T cell repertoires in ileal Crohn's disease. Overall study context: M6 samples are neoterminal ileum biopsies from postoperative colonoscopy.

Time point noted: neoterminal ileum biopsy at postoperative endoscopy, about 6 months after surgery. Per sample, approximately 550 nanograms of biopsy DNA were TCRB immunosequenced. Data came from immunoSEQ multiplex PCR; TCRdb stores just in-frame clones and leaves some out. The data contain roughly 62,000 clones, approximately 91% of them singletons. The length of the CDR3 is 14 residues. Deletions cut 8 bases from V and 11 bases from J, with 22 bases between. Germline CDR1 WSHSY, CDR2 SAAADI. As to this clone: Antigen unknown.

Study-wide results and caveats: Compared with CD4 T cells, sorted CD8 cells carried more expanded clones.

The sample was ileal tissue. The rearrangement links TRBV10-2 to TRBJ1-5; D perhaps matches TRBD1 (5 bases). This TCR derives from an adult with Crohn's disease. In nucleotides, the CDR3 is TGCGCCAGCGCCCCGGGGGGTACGGTCTTGACCCAGCATTTT. Its protein product is CASAPGGTVLTQHF.